These 8 T cell receptor beta chains originate from one sample sequenced in a study of T cell changes during pregnancy in multiple sclerosis. TCRdb's table, derived via immunoSEQ multiplex PCR, lists solely in-frame clones and lacks some. The sample shows 50,000 to 60,000 clones, 70% to 90% of them seen only once. Sequencing was performed on CD4+ T cells from peripheral blood mononuclear cells, taken in the third trimester of pregnancy. These receptors were taken from a female donor with multiple sclerosis, enrolled in a pregnancy study.

This clone showed up just a few times. This chain joins TRBV18 and TRBJ1-2; TRBD1 matches 10 bases. The germline gives CDR1 KGHSH, CDR2 LQKENI. The CDR3 sequence is 15 residues long. With V trimmed by 6 bases and J by 4 bases, 8 bases remained unmatched. CDR3 region: CASSPGQGEFYGYTF. In DNA, the CDR3 is TGTGCCAGCTCCCCCGGACAGGGGGAGTTCTATGGCTACACCTTC.

This chain uses TRBV6-1 with TRBJ2-7; D might be TRBD1 (6 bases). Germline CDR1 reads MNHNS; CDR2 reads SASEGT. This CDR3 is 15 amino acids long. The V end lost 1 base, the J end lost 3 bases, and 13 bases lay between the germline ends. The CDR3 region is CASSEGQGLVYEQYF. DNA for the CDR3: TGTGCCAGCAGTGAAGGGCAGGGGCTCGTCTACGAGCAGTACTTC.

The chain carries TRBV6-1 and TRBJ2-3, with 9 bases that match TRBD1. V lost 8 bases and J lost 3; bases outside the gene matches: 3. In germline, CDR1 is MNHNS, CDR2 SASEGT. The CDR3 extends over 13 amino acids. The CDR3 loop reads CASSDRGTDTQYF. The CDR3 DNA follows: TGTGCCAGCTCGGACAGGGGTACAGATACGCAGTATTTT.

The chain carries TRBV2 and TRBJ1-1; TRBD1 is a possible D gene (6 bases). The germline gives CDR1 SNHLY, CDR2 FYNNEI. V lost 6 bases to trimming and J lost 7 bases, with 12 bases between them. The CDR3 is 12 residues long. The DNA for the CDR3 is TGTGCCAGCAGATTGGACAGTTATGAAGCTTTCTTT. It encodes CASRLDSYEAFF.

This chain links TRBV7-2 with TRBJ2-5, with a tentative D call TRBD2 (5 bases). The CDR3 is made up of 15 amino acids. Germline CDR1 is SGHTA and CDR2 is FQGNSA. V lost 1 base to trimming and J lost 2 bases, with 11 bases between them. The CDR3 DNA sequence: TGTGCCAGCAGCTTAGGAATCGGCGGGCAAGAGACCCAGTACTTC. This encodes CASSLGIGGQETQYF.

The J gene is TRBJ2-7, the V gene TRBV4-1; 9 bases agree with TRBD2. After removal of 1 base from V and 2 bases from J, the junction contained 6 bases not matched to a gene. This CDR3 is 16 amino acids long. Germline CDR1 is MGHRA and CDR2 is YSYEKL. The CDR3 reads CASSQGSGRSTYEQYF. The CDR3 coding sequence is TGCGCCAGCAGCCAAGGAAGCGGGAGGTCTACCTACGAGCAGTACTTC.

The V gene is TRBV28, the J gene TRBJ2-1, with D possibly matching TRBD2 (6 bases). The germline V and J ends were trimmed by 4 bases and 4 bases, with 17 bases remaining between them. Germline CDR1 and CDR2: MDHEN and SYDVKM. The CDR3 has 16 amino acids. Here the CDR3 DNA reads TGTGCCAGCAGTTCCCCCTCGGCAGGGACTTACAATGAGCAGTTCTTC. Translation gives CASSSPSAGTYNEQFF.

The rearrangement joins TRBV19 to TRBJ1-1, with TRBD1 matching over 10 bases. The CDR3 is made up of 14 amino acids. Germline V gene data show CDR1 as LNHDA and CDR2 as SQIVND (reference sequence). V shed 5 bases and J 11 bases; nucleotides not matched to a gene: 11. The CDR3 sequence: CASSPPEDRGSAFF. The CDR3, as DNA: TGTGCCAGTAGTCCCCCCGAGGACAGGGGGTCGGCTTTCTTT. Full variable domain (missing parts from reference TRBV19 and TRBJ1-1): DGGITQSPKYLFRKEGQNVTLSCEQNLNHDAMYWYRQDPGQGLRLIYYSQIVNDFQKGDIAEGYSVSREKKESFPLTVTSAQKNPTAFYLCASSPPEDRGSAFFGQGTRLTVV.